The 5 T cell receptor beta chains reported below all come from one sample, sequenced in a study of T cell responses to AZD1222 COVID-19 vaccine (dated by TCRdb to about 2021). Receptors were amplified or captured by the immunoSEQ multiplex PCR assay. Held by TCRdb, this immuneACCESS table contains in-frame sequences only and omits some clones. Under half of the omission traces to an unresolved V gene where checked; the cause of the rest is unknown. The sample table records about 160,000 clones; about 95% of these occur just once. The ten largest clones take up about 1.3% of the sample. The meaning of the sample's time point label: baseline before first vaccination. Source: peripheral blood, taken on day 0 of AZD1222 vaccination. These receptors all stem from an adult in good health.

The chain combines TRBV5-5 with TRBJ2-7; tentatively, D is TRBD2 (6 bases). V shed 1 base and J shed 3 bases, with 8 bases lying between them. The CDR3 has 13 amino acids. Germline values: CDR1 SGHKS, CDR2 YYEKEE (reference sequence). CDR3 in amino acids: CASSLSTSYEQYV. The CDR3 DNA reads TGTGCCAGCAGCTTGTCGACTAGCTACGAGCAGTACGTC.

The chain has TRBV6-2 or TRBV6-3 and TRBJ2-1, with D tentatively TRBD2 (5 bases). Looked up from germline, CDR1 is MNHEY and CDR2 is SVGEGT. Trimming took 6 bases from V and 0 from J, leaving 12 bases between them. The CDR3 is made up of 15 amino acids. The CDR3 DNA reads as TGTGCCAGCAGCCTAGCCGAAAGCTCCTACAATGAGCAGTTCTTC. It codes for CASSLAESSYNEQFF.

In this sample, this clone turned up once. The chain has TRBV7-2 and TRBJ2-3, with D uncertain. The CDR3 has 14 residues. CDR1 is SGHTA and CDR2 is FQGNSA in the germline V gene. Between the trimmed V and J ends, which lost 2 bases and 0 bases, there was a span of 6 bases. The CDR3 loop reads CASSLSRSTDTQYF. CDR3 coding DNA: TGTGCCAGCAGCTTATCGAGGAGCACAGATACGCAGTATTTT.

The chain recombines TRBV5-6 with TRBJ1-2; TRBD1 is a possible D gene (6 bases). Between the trimmed V and J ends, which lost 2 bases and 6 bases, there was a span of 8 bases. CDR3 length: 12 residues. Germline V gene lookup returns CDR1 SGHDT and CDR2 YYEEEE. CDR3 DNA: TGTGCCAGCAGCTTAGGGGGTAATGGCTACACCTTC. The encoded protein is CASSLGGNGYTF.

This clone was recorded once. The chain employs TRBV7-2 and TRBJ2-7, with 9 bases aligning to TRBD1. The germline gives CDR1 SGHTA, CDR2 FQGNSA. The CDR3 is 14 amino acids. J lost 3 bases, V lost 3 bases, and 3 bases had no gene match. The CDR3, as DNA: TGTGCCAGCAGCTTCACAGGGGGCTACTACGAGCAGTACGTC. Translating gives CASSFTGGYYEQYV.